The TCR beta chain described here comes from a study of cytomegalovirus exposure and HLA in healthy donors. As for the study in general: Early release data held 85 million or so unique TCRs from HLA-typed donors. Study-wide findings and caveats: Overall, 164 TCR beta chains were annotated as cytomegalovirus-associated. Previously analyzed data showed that most TCR beta V segments were productive at a frequency of about 87% or about 30%.

V was clipped by 2 bases and J by 6 bases, with 14 bases between them. Looked up from germline, CDR1 is SGHRS and CDR2 is YFSETQ. This CDR3 contains 15 residues. Comments on this clone: Its specificity is unknown.

60 Vbeta and 13 Jbeta primers were used in PCR. Measured with immunoSEQ multiplex PCR; TCRdb has only the in-frame clones, and not every one. The sample consists of approximately 120,000 clones, 69% of them appearing once. The gene calls are TRBV5-1 and TRBJ2-2; no clear D gene. The sample was PBMCs. This TCR was sampled from a woman aged 65 to 85 in good health and CMV-seropositive. CDR3 DNA sequence: TGCGCCAGCAGCTTAGGAACTACTCTGGCCGGGGAGCTGTTTTTT. This codes for CASSLGTTLAGELFF.